Sequencing of this TCR beta chain was carried out in a study of T cells in Graves' hyperthyroidism and ophthalmopathy. Amplification targeted TCR beta CDR3 regions from RNA transcripts. Researchers ran a first-round RT-PCR on the TCR CDR3 using the HTBI primer set. MiXCR was run by TCRdb on the multiplex PCR reads, yielding one entry per CDR3 protein. The repertoire holds fewer than 650,000 distinct CDR3 sequences, roughly 15% seen once, with roughly 14% in the top ten. This clonotype was counted many times. CDR3 length: 14 amino acids. V lost 6 bases to trimming and J lost 8 bases; unmatched junction nucleotides: 13. Germline V gene lookup returns CDR1 GTSNPN and CDR2 SVGIG (reference sequence).

This clonotype was sampled from a woman between 40 and 55 years old with Graves' hyperthyroidism. Sequences were obtained from blood. The chain has TRBV30 and TRBJ1-2; 9 bases line up with TRBD1. The CDR3: CACLEGQGRRGYTF. In DNA form, the CDR3 reads TGTGCCTGCCTCGAGGGACAGGGAAGGAGAGGCTACACCTTC.